The sequence of this TCR beta chain was determined in a study of cytomegalovirus exposure and HLA in healthy donors (dated by TCRdb to about 2017). Study-level background: An earlier analysis of approximately 640 of the donors reported 250 to 350 Gb of sequence data and roughly 100 million unique TCR beta sequences from 150 million to 200 million T cells. An early release that covered about 600 HLA-typed donors contained approximately 300 gigabases of sequencing data and tens of millions of unique TCR sequences. Among the approximately 400 genotyped donors, approximately 76% belonged to the genetic ancestry cluster associated with self-reported Caucasian donors. The study aimed to test whether cataloging public T cell receptors could reveal signatures of past pathogen exposure. The study profiled the T cell repertoires of 500 to 800 subjects by immunosequencing and related them to cytomegalovirus serostatus. Besides the first cohort of more than 650 subjects, a separate validation cohort made up of over 95 different subjects was used. To predict cytomegalovirus infection status, the study combined high-throughput TCR immunosequencing, statistical association of individual TCRs with disease status, and machine learning. A later analysis re-examined previously published TCR beta repertoires from hundreds of donors and added high-resolution HLA genotyping to investigate patterns of TCR occurrence. Rather than drawing on any new phenotypic data, the later analysis identified candidate immune exposures from TCR beta sequences and the way those sequences occurred across donors. In an earlier analysis of over 550 of the donors, high-throughput TCR beta sequencing was used to judge whether each TCR beta V gene segment behaved as functional or pseudogenic. Donor age, sex, ethnicity and CMV serostatus were compiled alongside the repertoire data. A later genetic analysis took genome-wide SNP genotypes for about 55% of the 666 donors and used that subset as a discovery cohort. All discovery cohort repertoires had been generated on a single sequencing platform. HLA typing included class I and class II loci at four-digit resolution. Typing coverage varied by locus: 629-630 donors for A, B, C, DRB1 and DQB1; 522 for DQA1; approximately 610 for DPA1; approximately 450 for DPB1. Four or five DR-DQ haplotypes were handled as single units for association and clustering, since linkage in the cohort was strong. Across some 400 genotyped donors of the cohort, an average of about 250,000 unique TCR beta nucleotide sequences per donor were sequenced, and roughly a sixth of those sequences were non-productive.

The research as a whole found: An earlier analysis of roughly 570 of the donors showed that most TCR beta V segments appeared in productive rearrangements either about 87% or about 30% of the time, which broadly matched IMGT annotations. A later analysis found that HLA-associated TCR beta chains were more clonally expanded and had lower generation probabilities than equally common non-associated chains. A few of the identified cytomegalovirus-associated TCR beta chains were confirmed in vitro to be specific for cytomegalovirus antigens. When HLA alleles, especially DR and DQ, strongly co-occurred, attributing TCR associations to individual alleles was difficult. Some IMGT-functional V segments, including TRBV6-2 and TRBV6-3, could not be told apart with the 87-base-pair reads, so those segments were excluded. In a later analysis, 15,000 to 20,000 TCR beta sequences were associated with specific HLA alleles at a false discovery rate of 0.05. A further reported finding was that TCR beta sequences accurately predicted the HLA-A and HLA-B alleles for most subjects in the first cohort. According to a later analysis, TCR association rates differed among HLA loci, with DRB1 alleles showing the most associated TCRs and HLA-C alleles showing the fewest. According to a later genetic analysis, donors in an Asian-associated ancestry cluster had fewer N-insertions in productive TCRs than the approximately 700-donor mean. Because some donors lacked HLA typing at each locus, the association tests relied only on the typed subset. A cluster of highly shared sequence variants was judged likely to represent a technical artifact of the sequencing pipeline. Correlated functional status among segregating V segments might be attributable to linkage disequilibrium, but an unknown experimental factor could not be ruled out. A later analysis reported that several top co-occurrence clusters appeared linked to parvovirus B19, influenza, CMV and Epstein-Barr virus. For the cohort, immune exposure information was limited to CMV serostatus. An association between a missense DCLRE1C variant and V-gene and J-gene trimming of TCR beta chains was found in a later genetic analysis and replicated in an independent cohort. In the study, some 160 TCR beta chains were listed as associated with cytomegalovirus. Most TCR sequences were seen in very few donors, while some public TCRs were found in many individuals. Roughly uniform sequencing depth across donors was assumed in presence/absence analyses, although this assumption may not hold. In both the original and validation cohorts, the classifier was reported to diagnose cytomegalovirus status with high specificity and sensitivity. A later analysis found that most CMV-associated TCR beta chains appeared HLA-restricted, with HLA associations seemingly driven largely by CMV exposure. Because counts were too low, seventeen rarely observed V segments, including chromosome 9 orphons, were left out of the earlier analysis of several hundred of the donors. The authors suggested that the approach could potentially be generalized to other disease states and immunological phenotypes. This cohort had only TCR beta chains sequenced, and the lack of alpha or paired-chain data limited which features could be detected.

The library was made by the immunoSEQ multiplex PCR assay. For the multiplex PCR, a mixture combining 60 forward primers for TCR Vbeta segments and 13 reverse primers for TCR Jbeta segments was used. The CDR3 region of rearranged TCR beta genes was amplified from genomic DNA with a multiplex PCR assay. Amplified TCR beta libraries were sequenced as 87-base-pair reads on the Illumina HiSeq System. For the original study's pipeline: A later analysis tallied 75 million to 85 million unique TCR beta chains across the 610 or so repertoires, and roughly 11 million of those chains were shared by two or more donors. A nearest-neighbor algorithm error-corrected the raw reads and collapsed the reads into unique sequences, merging closely related sequences to remove PCR and sequencing errors. Alignment of CDR3 sequences to IMGT reference sequences was used to assign V, D and J gene segments. For a sequence to be retained, a match of at least six nucleotides was required to both a V gene segment and a J gene segment. Rearrangements were called productive when the CDR3 lacked stop codons and stayed in frame with V and J; all others were non-productive. CDR3 was defined according to IMGT convention as the region running from the second conserved V-encoded cysteine to the conserved J-encoded phenylalanine. In an earlier analysis of some 550 of the donors, sequences lacking an unambiguous match to a single V gene segment were excluded. An earlier analysis of around 600 of the donors classified V segments as functional when productive rearrangements were above 56.7% and as segregating when the standard deviation between donors was above 5%. To diagnose cytomegalovirus status from the catalog of TCR beta chain sequences, a statistical classification framework was built. V and J gene assignment, in a later analysis, came from comparing TCR nucleotide sequences with IMGT/GENE-DB human TR gene sequences. A later analysis assigned CDR3 sequences and most-parsimonious VDJ recombination scenarios with the TCRdist pipeline. In a later analysis, every TCR beta chain was defined by the combination of its CDR3 amino acid sequence and its V-gene family, and reads without a unique V-gene family were dropped. To address suspected cross-contamination and a sequencing artifact, a later analysis removed under 600 highly shared, low-generation-probability nucleotide sequences. In a later analysis, a clonal expansion index was calculated for each public chain from normalized within-repertoire ranks of inferred template counts. Generation probabilities in a later analysis came from a VDJ recombination model fitted to out-of-frame rearrangements, and those results were checked against IGoR. Hypergeometric tests were used in a later analysis to score TCR-TCR, TCR-HLA and TCR-CMV co-occurrence, with a repertoire-size bias correction applied to the TCR pairs. To estimate false discovery rates, a later analysis permuted the HLA or CMV assignments 20 times. In a later analysis, co-occurring TCRs were grouped with DBSCAN, and TCRdist sequence similarity was added when clustering was performed within HLA-allele-positive subsets. Repertoires with fewer than 30,000 or more than 120,000 public chains were left out of co-occurrence clustering, as were about five repertoires with anomalous nucleotide sharing. This is the immuneACCESS table as TCRdb keeps it, with only in-frame sequences that have V and J called. A part of the clones is gone; compared with another copy, unresolved V genes explain less than half, and the rest is unexplained. That table furnishes V, J and clone size, whereas the DNA furnished D and trimming. This sample is represented by 150,000 or so clones; over 60% of them were singletons. 5% to 8% of the sample is taken by the ten largest.

The cohort consisted of 650 to 700 healthy bone marrow donors. At the time of sampling, all cohort members were nominally healthy, though unrecorded immune exposures were likely present. The donor was CMV seropositive and was included in the group of about 290 seropositive cohort members. A peripheral blood sample was provided by each donor, and peripheral blood mononuclear cells were used for TCR beta sequencing. Genomic DNA was extracted from the blood cell samples with the Qiagen DNeasy Blood Extraction Kit. About this clone: Which antigen it targets is not known. There are no base qualities to consult, and no much larger clone falls within one base.

The germline V gene (reference sequence) provides CDR1 SEHNR and CDR2 FQNEAQ. The CDR3 covers 16 residues, taking in both the cysteine and the phenylalanine. Kept here is only the CDR3 DNA, which spans 48 bases and is read in frame from base 1. The V end gives up 2 bases and the J end 6 bases, leaving 8 bases in the junction not matched to a gene. This TCR derives from a man in his forties in good health and CMV-seropositive. Specimen: PBMCs. The receptor chain draws on TRBV7-9 and TRBJ2-7; 12 nucleotides in the junction match TRBD2. In nucleotide form, the sequence is TGTGCCAGCAGCTTATCAAGACTAGCGGGAGCGGGCGAGCAGTACTTC. Translated, it gives CASSLSRLAGAGEQYF. Outside the CDR3, residues come from the reference TRBV7-9 and TRBJ2-7 proteins, so the full variable domain is: DTGVSQNPRHKITKRGQNVTFRCDPISEHNRLYWYRQTLGQGPEFLTYFQNEAQLEKSRLLSDRFSAERPKGSFSTLEIQRTEQGDSAMYLCASSLSRLAGAGEQYFGPGTRLTVT.